The rows below give T cell receptor beta chains drawn from one sample of a study of human T cells and chemical hapten exposure. TCRdb used MiXCR to reprocess the RACE reads, holding one entry per CDR3 protein. The sample lists about 56,000 distinct CDR3 sequences; about a tenth were seen once. The input for sequencing was whole blood, taken in connection with sensitization to the hapten diphenylcyclopropenone (DPC). All receptors derive from a woman aged 40 to 55 with alopecia areata. Some clones in this sample may be carry-over from other donors' samples. CDR3s include the opening cysteine and the closing phenylalanine or tryptophan. The D gene is left open where the match is weak. Clone size is given for some rows only: seen once, a few or many times, or a class if the clone is expanded.

clone_size: many; j_call: TRBJ1-4; v_call: TRBV20-1; d_call: NA; cdr3_nt: TGCAGTGCTAGCACAGTGTCAACTAATGAAAAACTGTTTTTT; cdr3_aa: CSASTVSTNEKLFF
clone_size: many; j_call: TRBJ2-7; v_call: TRBV4-1; d_call: TRBD1; cdr3_nt: TGCGCCAGCAGCCATACCAGGACAGGGTCCTACGAGCAGTACTTC; cdr3_aa: CASSHTRTGSYEQYF
clone_size: many; j_call: TRBJ1-5; v_call: TRBV29-1; d_call: NA; cdr3_nt: TGCAGCGTCCTTTCAGGGTTCCCCAATCAGCCCCAGCATTTT; cdr3_aa: CSVLSGFPNQPQHF
clone_size: many; j_call: TRBJ1-6; v_call: TRBV5-1; d_call: NA; cdr3_nt: TGCGCCAGCAAAGAGGGCCAGACTAATTCACCCCTCCACTTT; cdr3_aa: CASKEGQTNSPLHF
clone_size: many; j_call: TRBJ2-3; v_call: TRBV9; d_call: TRBD2; cdr3_nt: TGTGCCAGCAGCGTAGGTGACGGGACTAGCGGGGCCCGCACAGATACGCAGTATTTT; cdr3_aa: CASSVGDGTSGARTDTQYF
clone_size: few; j_call: TRBJ1-3; v_call: TRBV2; d_call: NA; cdr3_nt: TGTGCCAGCAGTTCCTTCTCTGGAAACACCATATATTTT; cdr3_aa: CASSSFSGNTIYF
clone_size: few; j_call: TRBJ1-4; v_call: TRBV20-1; d_call: NA; cdr3_nt: TGCAGTGCTCACCGGACCCTGGGGACTAATGAAAAACTGTTTTTT; cdr3_aa: CSAHRTLGTNEKLFF
clone_size: NA; j_call: TRBJ2-1; v_call: TRBV6-5; d_call: NA; cdr3_nt: TGTGCCAGCAGTTACCCTCGGGGACCGACCTACAATGAGCAGTTCTTC; cdr3_aa: CASSYPRGPTYNEQFF
clone_size: many; j_call: TRBJ1-1; v_call: TRBV7-9; d_call: NA; cdr3_nt: TGTGCCAGCAGCTCCCAGGTGGACACTGAAGCTTTCTTT; cdr3_aa: CASSSQVDTEAFF
clone_size: many; j_call: TRBJ1-4; v_call: TRBV7-6; d_call: NA; cdr3_nt: TGTGCCAGCAGCCCACGCCCAAATGAAAAACTGTTTTTT; cdr3_aa: CASSPRPNEKLFF
clone_size: many; j_call: TRBJ1-2; v_call: TRBV29-1; d_call: TRBD1; cdr3_nt: TGCAGCGTTGGGACAGGGGGCGCGAGTGGCTACACCTTC; cdr3_aa: CSVGTGGASGYTF
clone_size: many; j_call: TRBJ2-5; v_call: TRBV6-5; d_call: NA; cdr3_nt: TGTGCCAGCAGACCCTGGGGGGCGCGGGAGACCCAGTACTTC; cdr3_aa: CASRPWGARETQYF
clone_size: few; j_call: TRBJ2-1; v_call: TRBV4-3; d_call: NA; cdr3_nt: TGCGCCAGCAGCCAGGGGACACTCTACAATGAGCAGTTCTTC; cdr3_aa: CASSQGTLYNEQFF
clone_size: NA; j_call: TRBJ1-2; v_call: TRBV10-3; d_call: NA; cdr3_nt: TGTGCCATCAGTGAAGGGCAGGGAGGCTATGGCTACACCTTC; cdr3_aa: CAISEGQGGYGYTF
clone_size: NA; j_call: TRBJ2-4; v_call: TRBV7-2; d_call: TRBD2; cdr3_nt: TGTGCCACCAGCTTAGCCCCGGGACTAGCGGGGGCCACCACACTAGCCAAAAACATTCAGTACTTC; cdr3_aa: CATSLAPGLAGATTLAKNIQYF
clone_size: many; j_call: TRBJ2-5; v_call: TRBV7-2; d_call: NA; cdr3_nt: TGTGCCAGCAGCTTAGAGTCGCAAGAGACCCAGTACTTC; cdr3_aa: CASSLESQETQYF
clone_size: few; j_call: TRBJ2-1; v_call: TRBV3-2; d_call: NA; cdr3_nt: TGTGCCAGCAGCCAAGCTCCCTGTGAACTAGCGGGGGGCGGAATCTTC; cdr3_aa: CASSQAPCELAGGGIF
clone_size: few; j_call: TRBJ2-7; v_call: TRBV29-1; d_call: TRBD1; cdr3_nt: TGCAGCGTTGTCCCGGGACAGGCCAGCTCCTACGAGCAGTACTTC; cdr3_aa: CSVVPGQASSYEQYF
clone_size: many; j_call: TRBJ1-3; v_call: TRBV9; d_call: NA; cdr3_nt: TGTGCCAGCAGCCCACTTCGCGGAAACACCATATATTTT; cdr3_aa: CASSPLRGNTIYF
clone_size: many; j_call: TRBJ1-1; v_call: TRBV6-6; d_call: NA; cdr3_nt: TGTGCCAGCAGTGGCACTGAAGCTTTCTTT; cdr3_aa: CASSGTEAFF
clone_size: many; j_call: TRBJ1-5; v_call: TRBV10-2; d_call: NA; cdr3_nt: TGCGCCAGCAGTGAGTCGGGAACAAATCAGCCCCAGCATTTT; cdr3_aa: CASSESGTNQPQHF
clone_size: many; j_call: TRBJ2-5; v_call: TRBV20-1; d_call: TRBD2; cdr3_nt: TGCAGTGCCGAGAGGACTAGCCAAGAGACCCAGTACTTC; cdr3_aa: CSAERTSQETQYF
clone_size: many; j_call: TRBJ2-5; v_call: TRBV5-1; d_call: TRBD1; cdr3_nt: TGCGCCAGCAGCTTGATCGGACAGGGTCAAGAGACCCAGTACTTC; cdr3_aa: CASSLIGQGQETQYF
clone_size: many; j_call: TRBJ2-2; v_call: TRBV27; d_call: TRBD1; cdr3_nt: TGTGCCAGCAGTTTAGAAGGGACAGGGGGTGGCGGGGAGCTGTTTTTT; cdr3_aa: CASSLEGTGGGGELFF
clone_size: NA; j_call: TRBJ1-5; v_call: TRBV9; d_call: NA; cdr3_nt: TGTGCCAGCAGCGTGGGAGTCGATCAGCCCCAGCATTTT; cdr3_aa: CASSVGVDQPQHF
clone_size: many; j_call: TRBJ2-4; v_call: TRBV19; d_call: TRBD1; cdr3_nt: TGTGCCACCCAGGACAGGACTTTAGCCAAAAACATTCAGTACTTC; cdr3_aa: CATQDRTLAKNIQYF
clone_size: many; j_call: TRBJ2-7; v_call: TRBV4-3; d_call: NA; cdr3_nt: TGCGCCAGCAGCCAAGATATCGGGACACCTTCCTACGAGCAGTACTTC; cdr3_aa: CASSQDIGTPSYEQYF